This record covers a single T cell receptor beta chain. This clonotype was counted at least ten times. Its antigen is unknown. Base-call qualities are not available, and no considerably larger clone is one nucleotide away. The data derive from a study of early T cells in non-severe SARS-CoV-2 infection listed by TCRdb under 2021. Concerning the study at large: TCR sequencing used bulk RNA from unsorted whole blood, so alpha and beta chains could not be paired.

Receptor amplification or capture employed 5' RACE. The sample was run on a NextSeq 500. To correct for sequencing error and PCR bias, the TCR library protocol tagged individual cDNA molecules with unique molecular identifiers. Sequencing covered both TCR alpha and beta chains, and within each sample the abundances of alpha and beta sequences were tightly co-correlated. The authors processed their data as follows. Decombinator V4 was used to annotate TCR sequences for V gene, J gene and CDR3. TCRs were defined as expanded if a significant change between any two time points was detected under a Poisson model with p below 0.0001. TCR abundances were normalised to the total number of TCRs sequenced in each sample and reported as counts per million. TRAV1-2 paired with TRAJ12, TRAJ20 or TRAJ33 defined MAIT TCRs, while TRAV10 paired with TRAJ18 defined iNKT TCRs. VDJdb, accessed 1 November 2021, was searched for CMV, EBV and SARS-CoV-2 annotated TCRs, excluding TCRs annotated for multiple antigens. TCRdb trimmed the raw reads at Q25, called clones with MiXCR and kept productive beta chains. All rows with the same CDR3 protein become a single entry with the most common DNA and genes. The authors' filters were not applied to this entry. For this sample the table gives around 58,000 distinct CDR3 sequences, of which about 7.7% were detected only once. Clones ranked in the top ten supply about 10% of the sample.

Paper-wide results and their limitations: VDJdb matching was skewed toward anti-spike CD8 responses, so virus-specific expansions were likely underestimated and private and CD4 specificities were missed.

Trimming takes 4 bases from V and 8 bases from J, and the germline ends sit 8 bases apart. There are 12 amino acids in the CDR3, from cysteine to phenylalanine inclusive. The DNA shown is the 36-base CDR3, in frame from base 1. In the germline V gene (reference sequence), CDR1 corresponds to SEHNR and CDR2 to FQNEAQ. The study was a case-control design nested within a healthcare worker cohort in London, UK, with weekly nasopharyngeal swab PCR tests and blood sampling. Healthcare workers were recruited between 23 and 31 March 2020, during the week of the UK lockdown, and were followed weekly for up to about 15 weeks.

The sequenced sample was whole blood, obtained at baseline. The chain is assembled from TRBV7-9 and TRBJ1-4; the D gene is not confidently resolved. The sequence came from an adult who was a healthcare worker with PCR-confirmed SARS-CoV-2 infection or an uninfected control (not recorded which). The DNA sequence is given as TGTGCCAGCAGCTCCCAACACGAAAAACTGTTTTTT. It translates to CASSSQHEKLFF.